These 20 T cell receptor beta chains originate from one sample sequenced in a study of T cell repertoires in cytomegalovirus infection. TCRdb used MiXCR to reprocess the reads, holding one entry per CDR3 protein. The sample includes around 210,000 distinct CDR3 sequences, 6% to 8% seen only once; the top ten take more than 5.5%. Material: PBMCs. Receptor source: a human donor in good health (CMV status not recorded). Some clones in this sample may be carry-over from other donors' samples.

In its sample, this clonotype was seen many times. A much larger clone lies a single base off, so this may be a read error. V gene TRBV7-2 combines with J gene TRBJ2-7, with no clear D. Trimming stripped 3 bases from V and 3 bases from J, with 3 bases between. This CDR3 spans 11 amino acids. From germline, CDR1 is SGHTA and CDR2 FQGNSA. The CDR3 nucleotides read TGTGCCAGCAGCTTTAACTACGAGCAGTACTTC. Translating it yields CASSFNYEQYF. The variable domain in full, completed from reference TRBV7-2 and TRBJ2-7, reads GAGVSQSPSNKVTEKGKDVELRCDPISGHTALYWYRQSLGQGLEFLIYFQGNSAPDKSGLPSDRFSAERTGGSVSTLTIQRTQQEDSAVYLCASSFNYEQYFGPGTRLTVT.

This clonotype was counted only a few times. The chain carries TRBV30 and TRBJ2-6; D may match TRBD1 or TRBD2 (5 bases each). Per the germline V gene, CDR1 is GTSNPN and CDR2 is SVGIG (reference sequence). Trimming shortened V by 0 bases and J by 0 bases, and 9 bases separated the two germline ends. The CDR3 length is 16 residues. Here the CDR3 reads CAWSVGRTSGANVLTF. The CDR3 bases are TGTGCCTGGAGTGTGGGACGGACCTCTGGGGCCAACGTCCTGACTTTC. Drawing the rest from reference TRBV30 and TRBJ2-6, the complete variable domain is SQTIHQWPATLVQPVGSPLSLECTVEGTSNPNLYWYRQAAGRGLQLLFYSVGIGQISSEVPQNLSASRPQDRQFILSSKKLLLSDSGFYLCAWSVGRTSGANVLTFGAGSRLTVL.

In its sample, this clonotype was seen many times. This chain connects TRBV7-9 to TRBJ1-4, with D perhaps matching TRBD1 (5 bases). The germline V gene encodes CDR1 SEHNR and CDR2 FQNEAQ (reference sequence). The germline V and J ends were trimmed by 4 bases and 8 bases, with 8 bases remaining between them. This CDR3 region has 12 residues. The CDR3 reads CASSYWDEKLFF. Written as DNA, the CDR3 is TGTGCCAGCAGCTACTGGGACGAAAAACTGTTTTTT.

The sample holds many counts of this clonotype. The chain uses TRBV7-2 and TRBJ1-2; D unresolved. Trimming pared 3 bases from V and 0 bases from J, leaving 11 bases between. The CDR3 contains 15 residues. The V gene's germline CDR1 is SGHTA and CDR2 FQGNSA. The CDR3 here is CASSFELAPNYGYTF. As DNA, the CDR3 is TGTGCCAGCAGCTTTGAGTTAGCGCCTAACTATGGCTACACCTTC.

This clonotype was seen many times. V gene TRBV7-9 combines with J gene TRBJ2-3; D possibly corresponds to TRBD2 (5 bases). V was shortened by 6 bases and J by 6 bases, with 13 bases between the two germline ends. Germline V CDR1 and CDR2: SEHNR, FQNEAQ (reference sequence). The CDR3 has 13 amino acids. In DNA form, the CDR3 reads TGTGCCAGCAGTCGACTACCCTCCGATACGCAGTATTTT. Encoded protein: CASSRLPSDTQYF. Full variable domain (missing parts from reference TRBV7-9 and TRBJ2-3): DTGVSQNPRHKITKRGQNVTFRCDPISEHNRLYWYRQTLGQGPEFLTYFQNEAQLEKSRLLSDRFSAERPKGSFSTLEIQRTEQGDSAMYLCASSRLPSDTQYFGPGTRLTVL.

This clonotype was recorded at least ten times. V is TRBV6-4 and J is TRBJ2-3; D unclear. This CDR3 is built from 13 residues. With 2 bases removed from V and 8 bases from J, the gap between germline ends came to 11 bases. Per germline, CDR1 MRHNA and CDR2 SNTAGT. CDR3 sequence: CASSDESMATQYF. CDR3 sequence (DNA): TGTGCCAGCAGTGACGAGTCTATGGCTACGCAGTATTTT.

This clonotype was detected many times. The genes are TRBV20-1 and TRBJ1-2; 8 nucleotides line up with TRBD1. This CDR3 region has 14 residues. The junction had 9 bases not matched to a gene; V was cut back by 1 base and J by 8 bases. Germline V gives CDR1 DFQATT, CDR2 SNEGSKA (reference sequence). CDR3 sequence reads: CSARAPGGTGGYTF. CDR3 in DNA: TGCAGTGCTAGAGCCCCAGGGGGCACAGGGGGCTACACCTTC.

This clonotype was detected many times. V and J are TRBV7-3 and TRBJ2-2; 10 bases align to TRBD1. V trimming: 5 bases; J trimming: 0 bases; junction bases outside the gene matches: 3. CDR3 size: 16 residues. CDR1 SGHTA and CDR2 FQGTGA come from the germline V gene. The CDR3 here is CASSRGQGANTGELFF. CDR3 in DNA: TGTGCCAGCAGCAGAGGACAGGGGGCGAACACCGGGGAGCTGTTTTTT.

This clonotype was counted ten times or more. The CDR3, as DNA: TGTGCCAGCAGCCCCGAGGGGGCTTCGTCTGGAAACACCATATATTTT. Residues: CASSPEGASSGNTIYF. The V gene is TRBV7-2, the J gene TRBJ1-3; 7 nucleotides align to TRBD1. CDR1 is SGHTA and CDR2 is FQGNSA in the germline V gene. The CDR3 loop spans 16 amino acids. V lost 5 bases to trimming and J lost 1 base; unmatched junction nucleotides: 8.

This clonotype was seen at least ten times. The V call is TRBV7-2, the J call TRBJ1-1; no definite D call. V gave up 1 base and J gave up 6 bases, with 9 bases separating them. CDR3 size: 13 residues. The V gene's germline CDR1 is SGHTA and CDR2 FQGNSA. The CDR3 loop is CASSLGARPEAFF. The CDR3 region has the DNA TGTGCCAGCAGCTTAGGCGCCAGGCCTGAAGCTTTCTTT.

This clonotype has more than one count but fewer than ten. The V call is TRBV20-1, the J call TRBJ2-7, with 8 bases fitting TRBD1. The trim removed 3 bases at V and 9 bases at J, leaving 1 base unmatched. CDR3 size: 10 residues. From germline, CDR1 is DFQATT and CDR2 SNEGSKA (reference sequence). CDR3 amino acids: CSASGTGQYF. The CDR3 region has the DNA TGCAGTGCTAGCGGGACAGGGCAGTACTTC.

This clonotype was seen at least ten times. CDR3 loop: CSARLAGANTGELFF. CDR3 bases: TGCAGTGCTAGACTAGCGGGGGCCAACACCGGGGAGCTGTTTTTT. The chain joins TRBV20-1 to TRBJ2-2, with 10 bases that match TRBD2. V lost 2 bases, J lost 2 bases, and 2 bases stayed unmatched. Germline CDR1 is DFQATT and CDR2 is SNEGSKA (reference sequence). CDR3 size: 15 residues.

This clonotype appeared once. This chain links TRBV28 with TRBJ1-5; maybe TRBD1 (5 bases). This CDR3 contains 16 residues. Deletions cut 3 bases from V and 0 bases from J, with 12 bases between. In germline, CDR1 is MDHEN, CDR2 SYDVKM. The CDR3 bases are TGTGCCAGCAGTTTTGAGCAGGGAGATAGCAATCAGCCCCAGCATTTT. Translation: CASSFEQGDSNQPQHF.

This clonotype was seen at least ten times. The chain uses TRBV7-2 and TRBJ2-5; 7 positions match TRBD2. CDR3 size: 14 residues. The germline V gene encodes CDR1 SGHTA and CDR2 FQGNSA. After removal of 1 base from V and 3 bases from J, the junction contained 2 bases not matched to a gene. As DNA, the CDR3 is TGTGCCAGCAGCTTAGTGCGGGAGAAAGAGACCCAGTACTTC. Residues: CASSLVREKETQYF.

This clonotype was seen many times. The chain links TRBV6-5 to TRBJ1-2; no firm D call. Germline CDR1 is MNHEY and CDR2 is SVGAGI. The CDR3 sequence is 15 residues long. V dropped 0 bases and J dropped 1 base, with 9 bases sitting between them. The CDR3 loop is CASSYSGENNYGYTF. Written as DNA, the CDR3 is TGTGCCAGCAGTTACTCGGGAGAAAATAACTATGGCTACACCTTC.

A few counts support this clonotype. The gene calls are TRBV9 and TRBJ2-3; no clear D gene. From germline, CDR1 is SGDLS and CDR2 YYNGEE. Deletions cut 1 base from V and 5 bases from J, with 14 bases between. This CDR3 has 15 residues. The CDR3, as DNA: TGTGCCAGCAGCGTAAGGCCCCTATCTGGAGATACGCAGTATTTT. Encoded protein: CASSVRPLSGDTQYF.

This clonotype has at least ten counts. V usage is TRBV29-1 and J usage is TRBJ2-3; 10 nucleotides line up with TRBD2. Germline values: CDR1 SQVTM, CDR2 ANQGSEA. J was trimmed by 1 base and V by 5 bases; bases with no gene match: 3. The CDR3 totals 14 residues. Here the CDR3 reads CSVPLAGGTDTQYF. In nucleotides, the CDR3 is TGCAGCGTTCCCCTAGCGGGGGGCACAGATACGCAGTATTTT.

This clonotype appeared many times. This sequence joins TRBV7-2 and TRBJ1-1; D gene unclear. In germline, CDR1 is SGHTA, CDR2 FQGNSA. The CDR3 sequence is 13 residues long. The ends were cut back, 6 bases at V and 3 bases at J, with 11 bases in the middle. CDR3: CASSRNGYTEAFF. Written as DNA, the CDR3 is TGTGCCAGCAGTCGAAATGGGTACACTGAAGCTTTCTTT. The complete variable domain, with remaining parts taken from reference TRBV7-2 and TRBJ1-1, reads GAGVSQSPSNKVTEKGKDVELRCDPISGHTALYWYRQSLGQGLEFLIYFQGNSAPDKSGLPSDRFSAERTGGSVSTLTIQRTQQEDSAVYLCASSRNGYTEAFFGQGTRLTVV.

This clonotype was seen at least ten times. The CDR3 region is CASSKSGYEQYF. As DNA, the CDR3 is TGTGCCAGCAGCAAGTCTGGGTACGAGCAGTACTTC. The chain combines TRBV7-2 with TRBJ2-7; no definite D call. CDR1 and CDR2 (germline): SGHTA, FQGNSA. Trimming removed 5 bases at V and 4 bases at J, with 9 bases between. The CDR3 is made up of 12 amino acids.

This clonotype came up many times. The rearrangement uses TRBV28 and TRBJ2-7; 7 bases agree with TRBD1. V lost 5 bases to trimming and J lost 6 bases; unmatched junction nucleotides: 10. The CDR3 runs to 14 residues. CDR1 MDHEN and CDR2 SYDVKM come from the germline V gene. CDR3 nucleotides: TGTGCCAGCAGTCCCTCTTCGACAGGGTTCGAGCAGTACTTC. Protein: CASSPSSTGFEQYF.